This T cell receptor (beta chain) was captured by sequencing in a study of cytomegalovirus exposure and HLA in healthy donors. Study results and limitations: The authors considered a cluster of highly shared sequence variants likely to be a sequencing artifact. According to reports, the classifier identified cytomegalovirus status with high specificity and sensitivity.

Those who donated were healthy bone marrow donors. 60 Vbeta and 13 Jbeta primers were used in PCR. Assay used: immunoSEQ multiplex PCR; TCRdb lists only in-frame clones, some missing. The data show 180,000 or so clones, over 65% seen once. Points on this clone: Antigen unknown.

Germline V gives CDR1 MNHEY, CDR2 SMNVEV (reference sequence). V was clipped by 5 bases and J by 6 bases, with 14 bases between them. This CDR3 spans 14 amino acids. The receptor comes from a man between 18 and 35 years old in good health and CMV-seronegative. The J gene is TRBJ2-1, the V gene TRBV27; weak D call: TRBD2 (6 bases). Input material: PBMCs. The DNA for the CDR3 is TGTGCCAGCAGTGCCACCCAAGCGGGCAATGAGCAGTTCTTC. Amino acids: CASSATQAGNEQFF.